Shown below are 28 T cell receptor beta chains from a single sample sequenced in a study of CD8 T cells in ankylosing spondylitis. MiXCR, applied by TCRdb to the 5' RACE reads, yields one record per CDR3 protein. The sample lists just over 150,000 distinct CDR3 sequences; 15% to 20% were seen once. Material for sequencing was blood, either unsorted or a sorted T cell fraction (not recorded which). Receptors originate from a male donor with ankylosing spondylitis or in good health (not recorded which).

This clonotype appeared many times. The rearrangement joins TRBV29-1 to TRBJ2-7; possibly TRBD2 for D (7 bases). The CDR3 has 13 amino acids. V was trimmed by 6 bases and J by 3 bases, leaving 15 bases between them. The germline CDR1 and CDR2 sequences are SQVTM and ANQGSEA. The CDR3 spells CSVSAGAVYEQYF. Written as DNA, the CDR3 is TGCAGCGTCTCGGCGGGGGCAGTCTACGAGCAGTACTTC.

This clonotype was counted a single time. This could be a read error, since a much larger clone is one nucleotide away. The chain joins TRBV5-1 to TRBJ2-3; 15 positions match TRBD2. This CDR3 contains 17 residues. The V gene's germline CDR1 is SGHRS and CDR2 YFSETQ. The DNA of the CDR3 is TGCGCCAGCAGCCCGGGACTAGCGGGAGGAAGCACAGATAGGCAGTATTTT. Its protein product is CASSPGLAGGSTDRQYF.

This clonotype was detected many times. CDR3: CASSSRGAYGYTF. DNA of the CDR3: TGTGCCAGCAGCTCCCGAGGAGCCTATGGCTACACCTTC. This chain uses TRBV6-2 or TRBV6-3 with TRBJ1-2; D is unclear. Germline CDR1 MNHEY, CDR2 SVGEGT. This CDR3 comprises 13 residues. Trimming removed 6 bases from V and 4 bases from J, with 12 bases in between.

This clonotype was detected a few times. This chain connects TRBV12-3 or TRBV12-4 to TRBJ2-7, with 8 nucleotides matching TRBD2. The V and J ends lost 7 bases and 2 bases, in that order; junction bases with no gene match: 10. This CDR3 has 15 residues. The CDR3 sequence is CASTHGSGRAYEQYF. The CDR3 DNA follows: TGTGCCAGCACACACGGGAGCGGGAGAGCCTACGAGCAGTACTTC.

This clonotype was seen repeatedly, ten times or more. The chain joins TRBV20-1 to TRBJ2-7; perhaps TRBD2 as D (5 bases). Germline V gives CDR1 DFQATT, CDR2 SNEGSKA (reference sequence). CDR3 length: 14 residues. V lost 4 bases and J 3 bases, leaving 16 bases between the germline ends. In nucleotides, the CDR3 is TGCAGTGCTAACGATCCCGGGAATAACTACGAGCAGTACTTC. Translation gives CSANDPGNNYEQYF.

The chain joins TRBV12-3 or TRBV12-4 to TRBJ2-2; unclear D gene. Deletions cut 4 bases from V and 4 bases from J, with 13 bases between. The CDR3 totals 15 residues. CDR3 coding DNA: TGTGCCAGCAGTTCCGTAGGGATGGTCACCGGGGAGCTGTTTTTT. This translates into CASSSVGMVTGELFF.

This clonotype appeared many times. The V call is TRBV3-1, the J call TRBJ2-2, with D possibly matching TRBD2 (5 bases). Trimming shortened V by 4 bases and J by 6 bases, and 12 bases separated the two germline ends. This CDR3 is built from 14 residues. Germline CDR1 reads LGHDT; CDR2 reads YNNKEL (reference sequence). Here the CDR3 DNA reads TGTGCCAGCAGCCTAGGACTCTCGGCCGGGGAGCTGTTTTTT. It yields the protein CASSLGLSAGELFF.

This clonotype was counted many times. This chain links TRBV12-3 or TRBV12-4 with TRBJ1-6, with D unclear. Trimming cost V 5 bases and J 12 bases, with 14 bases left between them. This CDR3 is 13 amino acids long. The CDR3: CASSPDRYLPLHF. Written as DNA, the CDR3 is TGTGCCAGCAGTCCGGACCGTTATCTACCCCTCCACTTT.

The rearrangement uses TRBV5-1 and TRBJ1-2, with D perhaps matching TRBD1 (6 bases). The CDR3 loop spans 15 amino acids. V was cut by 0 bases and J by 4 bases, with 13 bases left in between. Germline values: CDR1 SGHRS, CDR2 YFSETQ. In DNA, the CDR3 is TGCGCCAGCAGCTTGGCAGGGGCTGTCGGCTATGGCTACACCTTC. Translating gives CASSLAGAVGYGYTF. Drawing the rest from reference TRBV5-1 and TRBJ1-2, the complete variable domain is KAGVTQTPRYLIKTRGQQVTLSCSPISGHRSVSWYQQTPGQGLQFLFEYFSETQRNKGNFPGRFSGRQFSNSRSEMNVSTLELGDSALYLCASSLAGAVGYGYTFGSGTRLTVV.

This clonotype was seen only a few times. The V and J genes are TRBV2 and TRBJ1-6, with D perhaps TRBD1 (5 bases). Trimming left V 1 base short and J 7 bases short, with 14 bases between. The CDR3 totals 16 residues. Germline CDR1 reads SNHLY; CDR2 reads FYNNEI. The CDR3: CASSEGRGQGNSPLHF. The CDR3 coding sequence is TGTGCCAGCAGTGAAGGTCGAGGCCAGGGCAATTCACCCCTCCACTTT.

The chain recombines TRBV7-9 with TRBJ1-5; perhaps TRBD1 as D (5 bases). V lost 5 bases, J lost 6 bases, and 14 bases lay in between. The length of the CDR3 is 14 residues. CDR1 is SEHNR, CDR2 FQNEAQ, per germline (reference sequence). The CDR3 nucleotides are TGTGCCAGCAGCGGAGGGGCAGGGCTTCAGCCCCAGCATTTT. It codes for CASSGGAGLQPQHF.

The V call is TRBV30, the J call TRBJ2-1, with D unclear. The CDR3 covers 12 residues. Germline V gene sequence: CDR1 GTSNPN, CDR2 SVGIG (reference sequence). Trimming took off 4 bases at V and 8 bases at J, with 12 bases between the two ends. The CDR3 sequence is CAWTLARDEQFF. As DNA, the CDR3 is TGTGCCTGGACCCTCGCAAGGGATGAGCAGTTCTTC.

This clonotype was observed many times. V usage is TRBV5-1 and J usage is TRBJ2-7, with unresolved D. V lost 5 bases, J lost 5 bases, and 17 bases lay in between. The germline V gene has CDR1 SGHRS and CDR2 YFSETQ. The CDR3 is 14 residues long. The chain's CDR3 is CASRGNRGLHEQYF. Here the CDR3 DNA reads TGCGCCAGCAGGGGAAACCGCGGCCTACACGAGCAGTACTTC.

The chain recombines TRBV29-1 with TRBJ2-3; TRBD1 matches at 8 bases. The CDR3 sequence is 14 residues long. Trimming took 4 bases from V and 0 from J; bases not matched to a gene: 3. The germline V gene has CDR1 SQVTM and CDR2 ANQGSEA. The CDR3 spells CSVGRQGSTDTQYF. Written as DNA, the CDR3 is TGCAGCGTTGGAAGACAGGGGAGCACAGATACGCAGTATTTT.

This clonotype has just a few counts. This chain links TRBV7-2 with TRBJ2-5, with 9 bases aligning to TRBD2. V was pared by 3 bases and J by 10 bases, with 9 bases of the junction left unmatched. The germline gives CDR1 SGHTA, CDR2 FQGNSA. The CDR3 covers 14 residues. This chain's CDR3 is CASSFSSGVEVQYF. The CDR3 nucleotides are TGTGCCAGCAGCTTTTCTAGCGGGGTTGAGGTCCAGTACTTC.

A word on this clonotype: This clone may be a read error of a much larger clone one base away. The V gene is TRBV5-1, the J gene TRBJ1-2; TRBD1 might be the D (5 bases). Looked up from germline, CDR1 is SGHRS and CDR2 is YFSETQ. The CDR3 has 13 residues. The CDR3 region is CVSSSGTRHGYTF. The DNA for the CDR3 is TGCGTCAGCAGCTCCGGGACGAGGCATGGCTACACCTTC.

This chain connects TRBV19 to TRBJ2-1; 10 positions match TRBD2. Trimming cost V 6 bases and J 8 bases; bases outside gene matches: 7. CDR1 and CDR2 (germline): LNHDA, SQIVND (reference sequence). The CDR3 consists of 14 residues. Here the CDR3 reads CASRASGSRYEQFF. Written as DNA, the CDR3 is TGTGCCAGTAGGGCTAGCGGGAGTCGGTATGAGCAGTTCTTC. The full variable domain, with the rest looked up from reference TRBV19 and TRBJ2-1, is DGGITQSPKYLFRKEGQNVTLSCEQNLNHDAMYWYRQDPGQGLRLIYYSQIVNDFQKGDIAEGYSVSREKKESFPLTVTSAQKNPTAFYLCASRASGSRYEQFFGPGTRLTVL.

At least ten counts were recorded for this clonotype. CDR3 in amino acids: CASSLVSSGNSNEQFF. The CDR3 region has the DNA TGCGCCAGCAGCTTGGTGTCTAGCGGGAATTCGAATGAGCAGTTCTTC. J is TRBJ2-1 and V is TRBV5-1, with TRBD2 matching over 9 bases. CDR1 is SGHRS and CDR2 is YFSETQ in the germline V gene. J lost 7 bases, V lost 0 bases, and 8 bases had no gene match. This CDR3 spans 16 amino acids.

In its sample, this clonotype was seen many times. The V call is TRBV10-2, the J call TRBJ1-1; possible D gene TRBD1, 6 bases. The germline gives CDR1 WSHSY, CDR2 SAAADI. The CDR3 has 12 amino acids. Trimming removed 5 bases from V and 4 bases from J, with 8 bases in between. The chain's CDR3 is CASSRQATEAFF. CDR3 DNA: TGCGCCAGCAGTAGACAGGCCACTGAAGCTTTCTTT.

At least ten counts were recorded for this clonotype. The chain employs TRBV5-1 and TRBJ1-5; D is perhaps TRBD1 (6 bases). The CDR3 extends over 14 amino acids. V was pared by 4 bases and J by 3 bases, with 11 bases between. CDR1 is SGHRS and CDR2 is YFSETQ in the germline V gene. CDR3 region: CASSPGGSNQPQHF. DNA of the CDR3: TGCGCCAGCAGCCCCGGGGGCTCCAATCAGCCCCAGCATTTT.

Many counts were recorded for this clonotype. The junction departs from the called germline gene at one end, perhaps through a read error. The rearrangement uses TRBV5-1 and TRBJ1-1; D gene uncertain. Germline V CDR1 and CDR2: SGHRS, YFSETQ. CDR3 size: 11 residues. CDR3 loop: CASGEGLRWIF. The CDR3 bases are TGCGCCAGCGGAGAGGGCCTCCGTTGGATCTTT.

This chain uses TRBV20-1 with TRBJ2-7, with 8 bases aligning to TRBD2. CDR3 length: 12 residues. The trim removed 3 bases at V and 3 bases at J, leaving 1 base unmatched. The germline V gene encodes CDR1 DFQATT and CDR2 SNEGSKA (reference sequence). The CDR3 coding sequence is TGCAGTGCTAGCGGGACTAGCTACGAGCAGTACTTC. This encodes CSASGTSYEQYF.

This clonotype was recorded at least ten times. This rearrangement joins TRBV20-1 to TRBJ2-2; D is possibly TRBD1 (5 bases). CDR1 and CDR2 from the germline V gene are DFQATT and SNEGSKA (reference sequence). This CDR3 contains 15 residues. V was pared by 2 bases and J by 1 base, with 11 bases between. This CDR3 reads CSARRSGMNTGELFF. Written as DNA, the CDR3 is TGCAGTGCTAGAAGGTCAGGGATGAACACCGGGGAGCTGTTTTTT.

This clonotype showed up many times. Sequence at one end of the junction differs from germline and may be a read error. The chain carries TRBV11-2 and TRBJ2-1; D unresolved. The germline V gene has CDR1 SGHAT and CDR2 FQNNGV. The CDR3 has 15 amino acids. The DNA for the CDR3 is TGTGTCAGCAGCCCATCGATGGGTAATTACAATGAGCAGTTCTTC. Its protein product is CVSSPSMGNYNEQFF.

CDR3 nucleotide sequence: TGTGCCAGCAGTTTGTCTAGCAGCGATGAGCAGTTCTTC. Amino acid sequence: CASSLSSSDEQFF. This chain links TRBV28 with TRBJ2-1, with D perhaps matching TRBD2 (5 bases). Trimming stripped 3 bases from V and 8 bases from J, with 11 bases between. Per the germline V gene, CDR1 is MDHEN and CDR2 is SYDVKM. This CDR3 is 13 amino acids long.

The chain's CDR3 is CASSSLRDLAADTQYF. CDR3 DNA sequence: TGTGCCAGCTCATCGCTCCGGGACCTAGCCGCAGATACGCAGTATTTT. V is TRBV18 and J is TRBJ2-3; TRBD1 or TRBD2 may be the D gene (5 bases each). The V gene's germline CDR1 is KGHSH and CDR2 LQKENI. The CDR3 runs 16 residues. The V end lost 5 bases, the J end lost 4 bases, and 19 bases lay between the germline ends.

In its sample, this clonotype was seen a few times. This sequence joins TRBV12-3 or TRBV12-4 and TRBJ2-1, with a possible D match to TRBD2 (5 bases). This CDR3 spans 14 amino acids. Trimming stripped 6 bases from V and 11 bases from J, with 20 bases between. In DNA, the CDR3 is TGTGCCAGCAGGAAAAGGGCGACTGAGGGCCAGCAGTTCTTC. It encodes CASRKRATEGQQFF.

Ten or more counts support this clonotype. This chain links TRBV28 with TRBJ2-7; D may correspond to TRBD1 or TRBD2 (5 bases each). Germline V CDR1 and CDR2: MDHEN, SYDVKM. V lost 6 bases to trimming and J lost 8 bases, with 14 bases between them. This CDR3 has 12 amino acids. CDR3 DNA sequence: TGTGCCAGCAGAACCTCCCGGGGCCAGCAGTACTTC. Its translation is CASRTSRGQQYF.